This TCR beta chain was retrieved from a study of CD8+CD57+ T cells in acquired aplastic anemia. About the study: The average for DNA from sorted CD4+ and CD8+ cells was roughly 3 ug. General study points: Overlapping CD8+ CDR3 repertoires of patients and controls contained roughly 29 shared sequences.

Note on this clonotype: Its antigen is still unknown.

For CDR3 and TCR beta VDJ profiling, genomic DNA was the template used. TCRdb recomputed calls from the reads with MiXCR, one row per CDR3 protein. The table shows around 400,000 distinct CDR3 sequences, with approximately 70% occurring only once. The germline CDR1 and CDR2 sequences are GTSNPN and SVGIG (reference sequence). V lost 0 bases and J lost 3; bases outside the gene matches: 12. CDR3 length: 18 amino acids. Material for sequencing was sorted CD4+, CD8+, or CD8+CD57+ T cells (not recorded which) from PBMCs. The chain joins TRBV30 to TRBJ1-3, with 9 bases aligning to TRBD1. This clonotype was sampled from a human donor in good health, serving as a control. The CDR3 spells CAWSVIKTGTGFGNTIYF. CDR3 nucleotides: TGTGCCTGGAGTGTCATAAAGACCGGGACAGGGTTTGGAAACACCATATATTTT.